This entry lists 2 T cell receptor beta chains sequenced from one sample in a study of graft-versus-host responses after intestinal transplantation. The repertoire was sequenced with immunoSEQ multiplex PCR; TCRdb's copy has only in-frame clones and lacks some. The sample lists about 85,000 clones; more than 85% were seen once. No antigen has been assigned to these receptors. The source was unstimulated CD8+ T cells sorted from spleen or lymph node cells, collected before transplant. The origin of the receptors is a human donor who was the organ donor for an intestinal transplant.

As concerns this clone: This CDR3 is also generated by other DNA sequences in the sample. J is TRBJ1-2 and V is TRBV7-9; D remains ambiguous. The CDR3 contains 13 residues. Germline V gene lookup returns CDR1 SEHNR and CDR2 FQNEAQ (reference sequence). Trimming removed 1 base from V and 4 bases from J, with 7 bases in between. The DNA of the CDR3 is TGTGCCAGCAGCTTAGGGGGTACCTATGGCTACACCTTC. As protein: CASSLGGTYGYTF.

The genes are TRBV19 and TRBJ2-7, with D perhaps TRBD2 (5 bases). The V end lost 1 base, the J end lost 3 bases, and 13 bases lay between the germline ends. Germline-derived CDR1 and CDR2 are LNHDA and SQIVND (reference sequence). The CDR3 is 15 amino acids. CDR3 in amino acids: CASSIGTGQFYEQYF. The CDR3 nucleotides are TGTGCCAGTAGTATAGGGACTGGCCAGTTCTACGAGCAGTACTTC.